This TCR beta chain derives from a study of blood T cell repertoires in COVID-19. Study background: The cDNA or gDNA used as material had been derived from T cells, B-cell-depleted T cells, or PBMCs.

Clones were read by immunoSEQ multiplex PCR, and TCRdb kept only the in-frame ones, dropping some. Here the sample spans 150,000 to 200,000 clones, approximately 81% being singletons. The clonotype originates from a human donor with acute or convalescent COVID-19. The donor label of this sample is uncertain. What was sequenced was peripheral blood.

In nucleotides, the CDR3 is TGTGCCAGCAGCCGACGGACAGATTATAATTCACCCCTCCACTTT. It encodes CASSRRTDYNSPLHF. The J gene is TRBJ1-6, the V gene TRBV6-5; tentatively, D is TRBD1 (6 bases). Germline values: CDR1 MNHEY, CDR2 SVGAGI. The CDR3 totals 15 residues. V lost 6 bases to trimming and J lost 4 bases, with 13 bases between them.